The source of this T cell receptor beta chain is a study of early T cells in non-severe SARS-CoV-2 infection. Study information: Investigators sequenced bulk RNA drawn from unsorted whole blood, and chains remained unpaired.

The TCR library protocol was used to attach unique molecular identifiers. These identifiers were attached to individual cDNA molecules. TCRdb re-analysed the 5' RACE reads in MiXCR, keeping a single row per CDR3 protein. The data show 60,000 to 70,000 distinct CDR3 sequences, less than 5% seen once. This clonotype was observed at least ten times. The sequence was obtained from an adult who was a healthcare worker with PCR-confirmed SARS-CoV-2 infection or an uninfected control (not recorded which). Sequencing was performed on whole blood.

The CDR3 here is CASSQDGAGIDEQYF. The CDR3 DNA reads TGTGCCAGCAGCCAAGATGGGGCAGGGATCGACGAGCAGTACTTC. V and J are TRBV3-1 and TRBJ2-7; D might be TRBD1 (5 bases). Trimming left V 0 bases short and J 5 bases short, with 14 bases between. Germline CDR1 is LGHDT and CDR2 is YNNKEL (reference sequence). This CDR3 has 15 amino acids.